This T cell receptor beta chain was captured by sequencing in a study of STAT3 mutations in large granular lymphocyte leukemia (dated by TCRdb to between 2018 and 2020). Context from the whole study: Roughly half of the T-LGLL patients who were sequenced longitudinally carried canonical activating STAT3 mutations. From an initial cohort of hundreds of LGL patients, roughly 17 representative T-LGLL cases were selected for longitudinal TCRbeta and STAT3 sequencing. More than half of T-LGLL patients received one or more immunosuppressive therapy regimens, with hematologic response in 40% of those treated. Each patient was sequenced at an average of around 4 time points, ranging from 2 to 8 samplings. A couple of patients with natural killer LGL leukemia were also sequenced longitudinally as controls within the study. To reconstruct clonal hierarchy and dynamics, serial deep sequencing of TCRbeta CDR3 and STAT3 was performed in patients with T-cell large granular lymphocyte leukemia. Study-level results and caveats: Variable intervals between samplings and differing treatment regimens complicated linking therapy response to changes in TCR clonal burden. TCR clonotype switching after therapy was observed in about 35% of the 18 patients, and all newly emerging clones were found to be STAT3 wild type. Dominant TCR clone burden was found to exceed STAT3 mutant burden in several patients, suggesting that STAT3 mutation arose secondarily within a pre-expanded clone. Persisting codominant clonotypes in some patients meant a small but highly pathogenic clone may have been missed. Because no samples were available when a clone first appeared, clonal expansion had to be inferred from samplings taken at other points. Every T-LGLL patient showed at least one immunodominant TCRbeta clonotype, and about half showed multiple immunodominant subclonotypes.

Reading the germline V gene (reference sequence) gives CDR1 MNHEY and CDR2 SMNVEV. Cut back by 2 bases and 0 bases, the V and J ends lie 13 bases apart. The CDR3 measures 16 amino acids from cysteine to phenylalanine. The DNA shown is the 48-base CDR3, in frame from base 1. DNA was extracted from blood mononuclear cells, and the same DNA was used for both TCR and STAT3 sequencing. TCRbeta libraries were sequenced on an Illumina MiSeq, averaging about 38,000 productive templates per sample. Multiplex PCR amplification was used to generate TCRbeta CDR3 libraries with the immunoSEQ assay. As for how the authors treated the data: Following a previously defined approach, repertoire diversity was calculated, and values close to 0 point to extremely monoclonal samples. TCRdb took over this immuneACCESS table, retaining in-frame rearrangements with V and J assigned. Such tables are incomplete; in checked studies, under half of the missing clones stem from an unresolved V gene, and the remainder is unexplained. The V and J calls and clone size come from that table; D and trimming were worked out from the DNA. For this sample the table gives 3,900 or so clones, of which about 70% were detected only once. Clones ranked in the top ten supply approximately 71% of the sample.

Regarding this clone: This receptor's antigen is unknown. No qualities accompany the bases; no much larger clone lies one base away.

This sequence originates from a man aged 55 to 70 with T-cell large granular lymphocyte leukemia. Some clones in this sample may be carry-over from other donors' samples. The age is the age at diagnosis. Sequencing was performed on peripheral blood mononuclear cells. Recombination joined TRBV27 with TRBJ1-2; a tentative D match to TRBD1 spans 5 bases. The nucleotide sequence reads as follows: TGTGCCAGCAGTTTAGGGGGGAGATGGGCTAACTATGGCTACACCTTC. It is translated as CASSLGGRWANYGYTF.